The 14 T cell receptor beta chains given below trace back to one sample, sequenced in a study of tumor and adjacent non-tumor tissue in lung cancer. A modified ARM-PCR protocol with three rounds of nested PCR amplified TCRbeta. TCRdb reprocessed the multiplex PCR reads with MiXCR, giving one entry per CDR3 protein. The data contain 60,000 to 90,000 distinct CDR3 sequences, around 65% of them seen just once; the ten biggest clones take up roughly a quarter. The template was RNA from unsorted bulk tissue. The normal lung tissue was taken more than 3 cm from the tumor edge. The sequencing input was distant non-tumor lung tissue. Source of these receptors: a woman aged 45-65 years with non-small cell lung cancer.

On this clonotype itself: A clone one base away is much larger, so this may be a read error. The chain employs TRBV6-2 or TRBV6-3 and TRBJ2-7; the D is unclear. CDR1 is MNHEY and CDR2 is SVGEGT in the germline V gene. V was trimmed by 6 bases and J by 6 bases, leaving 12 bases between them. The CDR3 loop spans 12 amino acids. The CDR3 DNA reads as TGTGCCAGCAGCTATGATAAAAGCGAGCAGTACTTC. Amino acids: CASSYDKSEQYF.

Of note for this clonotype: A much more abundant neighbour one base away suggests this may be a read error. This chain joins TRBV30 and TRBJ2-2; TRBD1 or TRBD2 may be the D gene (5 bases each). Germline loops: CDR1 GTSNPN, CDR2 SVGIG (reference sequence). This CDR3 has 14 residues. Trimming stripped 4 bases from V and 3 bases from J, with 12 bases between. The CDR3 coding sequence is TGTGCCTGGAAAAACAGGAGGTACACCGGGGAGCTGTTTTTT. Translation gives CAWKNRRYTGELFF.

To note about this clonotype: Since no conserved phenylalanine or tryptophan closes the CDR3, a read error is the likely cause. The chain uses TRBV5-6 and TRBJ2-1; TRBD1 aligns across 8 bases. Germline assignment: CDR1 SGHDT and CDR2 YYEEEE. V gave up 6 bases and J gave up 2 bases; unmatched junction bases: 7. The CDR3 sequence is 15 residues long. Written as DNA, the CDR3 is TGTGCCAGCAACATACAGGGGGGTCCCTACAATGAGCAGTTCATC. It codes for CASNIQGGPYNEQFI.

As regards this clonotype: Possible read error: a much larger clone is one base away. This chain links TRBV29-1 with TRBJ1-1; D gene ambiguous. The CDR3 is made up of 13 amino acids. CDR1 and CDR2 from the germline V gene are SQVTM and ANQGSEA. CDR3: CSVEEGMNTEASF. DNA for the CDR3: TGCAGCGTTGAAGAGGGGATGAACACTGAAGCTTCCTTT.

On this clonotype: Mismatch with germline at one junction end may stem from a read error. The V and J genes are TRBV28 and TRBJ2-2, with 8 nucleotides matching TRBD2. There are 21 residues in the CDR3. Per the germline V gene, CDR1 is MDHEN and CDR2 is SYDVKM. The CDR3 coding sequence is TGTGCCAGCAGAAACACTCACTCAGGGACTAGTGGGAGTGATTATACCGGGGAGCGGTTTTTT. Translation gives CASRNTHSGTSGSDYTGERFF.

In this sample, this clonotype turned up a few times. The rearrangement uses TRBV7-2 and TRBJ1-2; 7 positions agree with TRBD1. Germline V gene sequence: CDR1 SGHTA, CDR2 FQGNSA. The CDR3 sequence is 14 residues long. V lost 5 bases and J lost 6; bases outside the gene matches: 9. For the CDR3, the DNA is TGTGCCAGCAGCCACGCCGGGACAGCGAATGGCTACACCTTC. Translated: CASSHAGTANGYTF.

This clonotype was counted once. A read error is possible here, since a much larger clone lies one base away. In this CDR3 the conserved last residue, phenylalanine or tryptophan, is missing, so a read error is likely. V gene TRBV12-3 or TRBV12-4 combines with J gene TRBJ1-4; no firm D call. V shed 6 bases and J shed 0 bases, with 8 bases lying between them. There are 14 residues in the CDR3. CDR3 sequence: CASSYQATNEKLFI. The CDR3 DNA is TGTGCCAGCAGCTACCAAGCAACTAATGAAAAACTGTTTATT.

This clonotype has ten or more counts. The chain couples TRBV6-1 to TRBJ1-1; TRBD1 matches at 7 bases. The CDR3 spans 14 residues. Germline assignment: CDR1 MNHNS and CDR2 SASEGT. Trimming cost V 5 bases and J 6 bases; bases outside gene matches: 9. The CDR3 coding sequence is TGTGCCAGCAGTCCGGGACAGCCTTCGTCTGAAGCTTTCTTT. Amino acid sequence: CASSPGQPSSEAFF.

With regard to this clonotype: Relative to the germline gene, one junction end is altered; a read error may explain this. The gene calls are TRBV7-9 and TRBJ1-2, with D tentatively TRBD1 (5 bases). Germline-derived CDR1 and CDR2 are SEHNR and FQNEAQ (reference sequence). This CDR3 contains 13 residues. CDR3 nucleotide sequence: TGTGCCTGCAGCTTAGCCGCAGGGAGAGGCTACATCTTC. It codes for CACSLAAGRGYIF.

This clonotype was counted at least ten times. This sequence joins TRBV6-1 and TRBJ2-2; D gene ambiguous. CDR1 and CDR2 from the germline V gene are MNHNS and SASEGT. The V and J ends lost 3 bases and 6 bases respectively, with 8 bases between them. This CDR3 is 13 amino acids long. CDR3 sequence: CASSEQFPGELFF. The CDR3 DNA is TGTGCCAGCAGTGAGCAGTTTCCCGGGGAGCTGTTTTTT.

On this clonotype itself: A much bigger clone sits one base away, suggesting this may be a read error. This sequence joins TRBV7-9 and TRBJ1-2; 7 nucleotides align to TRBD1. CDR1 is SEHNR and CDR2 is FQNEAQ in the germline V gene (reference sequence). The V and J ends lost 7 bases and 8 bases, in that order; junction bases with no gene match: 10. CDR3 size: 13 residues. This chain's CDR3 is CASTLTTGEGYTF. The DNA for the CDR3 is TGTGCCAGCACCCTCACTACAGGGGAAGGCTACACCTTC. Filled out from reference TRBV7-9 and TRBJ1-2, the complete variable domain reads DTGVSQNPRHKITKRGQNVTFRCDPISEHNRLYWYRQTLGQGPEFLTYFQNEAQLEKSRLLSDRFSAERPKGSFSTLEIQRTEQGDSAMYLCASTLTTGEGYTFGSGTRLTVV.

Concerning this clonotype itself: An end of the junction differs from the germline gene, which may be a read error. The rearrangement joins TRBV30 to TRBJ1-2; a possible D gene is TRBD1 (5 bases). The V gene's germline CDR1 is GTSNPN and CDR2 SVGIG (reference sequence). The CDR3 loop spans 13 amino acids. CDR3 in amino acids: CAWCVKGNYGYTF. The DNA for the CDR3 is TGTGCCTGGTGTGTTAAGGGGAATTATGGCTACACCTTC.

This clonotype was found many times. The rearrangement uses TRBV4-1 and TRBJ2-7; D might be TRBD1 (6 bases). Germline-derived CDR1 and CDR2 are MGHRA and YSYEKL. Trimming shortened V by 3 bases and J by 0 bases, and 15 bases separated the two germline ends. The CDR3 runs to 16 residues. The DNA for the CDR3 is TGCGCCAGCAGCCAGGATGACAGGTCTGGCTCCTACGAGCAGTACTTC. Translating it yields CASSQDDRSGSYEQYF.

Regarding this clonotype: An end of the junction differs from the germline gene, which may be a read error. The chain carries TRBV4-1 and TRBJ2-1, with 10 bases that match TRBD2. This CDR3 has 18 amino acids. Germline V lookup: CDR1 MGHRA, CDR2 YSYEKL. CDR3 sequence (DNA): TGCGCCACCAGCCAAGTTGCTAGCGGGAGTACGGCCTCCAATGAGCAGTTCTTC. This gives the protein CATSQVASGSTASNEQFF.